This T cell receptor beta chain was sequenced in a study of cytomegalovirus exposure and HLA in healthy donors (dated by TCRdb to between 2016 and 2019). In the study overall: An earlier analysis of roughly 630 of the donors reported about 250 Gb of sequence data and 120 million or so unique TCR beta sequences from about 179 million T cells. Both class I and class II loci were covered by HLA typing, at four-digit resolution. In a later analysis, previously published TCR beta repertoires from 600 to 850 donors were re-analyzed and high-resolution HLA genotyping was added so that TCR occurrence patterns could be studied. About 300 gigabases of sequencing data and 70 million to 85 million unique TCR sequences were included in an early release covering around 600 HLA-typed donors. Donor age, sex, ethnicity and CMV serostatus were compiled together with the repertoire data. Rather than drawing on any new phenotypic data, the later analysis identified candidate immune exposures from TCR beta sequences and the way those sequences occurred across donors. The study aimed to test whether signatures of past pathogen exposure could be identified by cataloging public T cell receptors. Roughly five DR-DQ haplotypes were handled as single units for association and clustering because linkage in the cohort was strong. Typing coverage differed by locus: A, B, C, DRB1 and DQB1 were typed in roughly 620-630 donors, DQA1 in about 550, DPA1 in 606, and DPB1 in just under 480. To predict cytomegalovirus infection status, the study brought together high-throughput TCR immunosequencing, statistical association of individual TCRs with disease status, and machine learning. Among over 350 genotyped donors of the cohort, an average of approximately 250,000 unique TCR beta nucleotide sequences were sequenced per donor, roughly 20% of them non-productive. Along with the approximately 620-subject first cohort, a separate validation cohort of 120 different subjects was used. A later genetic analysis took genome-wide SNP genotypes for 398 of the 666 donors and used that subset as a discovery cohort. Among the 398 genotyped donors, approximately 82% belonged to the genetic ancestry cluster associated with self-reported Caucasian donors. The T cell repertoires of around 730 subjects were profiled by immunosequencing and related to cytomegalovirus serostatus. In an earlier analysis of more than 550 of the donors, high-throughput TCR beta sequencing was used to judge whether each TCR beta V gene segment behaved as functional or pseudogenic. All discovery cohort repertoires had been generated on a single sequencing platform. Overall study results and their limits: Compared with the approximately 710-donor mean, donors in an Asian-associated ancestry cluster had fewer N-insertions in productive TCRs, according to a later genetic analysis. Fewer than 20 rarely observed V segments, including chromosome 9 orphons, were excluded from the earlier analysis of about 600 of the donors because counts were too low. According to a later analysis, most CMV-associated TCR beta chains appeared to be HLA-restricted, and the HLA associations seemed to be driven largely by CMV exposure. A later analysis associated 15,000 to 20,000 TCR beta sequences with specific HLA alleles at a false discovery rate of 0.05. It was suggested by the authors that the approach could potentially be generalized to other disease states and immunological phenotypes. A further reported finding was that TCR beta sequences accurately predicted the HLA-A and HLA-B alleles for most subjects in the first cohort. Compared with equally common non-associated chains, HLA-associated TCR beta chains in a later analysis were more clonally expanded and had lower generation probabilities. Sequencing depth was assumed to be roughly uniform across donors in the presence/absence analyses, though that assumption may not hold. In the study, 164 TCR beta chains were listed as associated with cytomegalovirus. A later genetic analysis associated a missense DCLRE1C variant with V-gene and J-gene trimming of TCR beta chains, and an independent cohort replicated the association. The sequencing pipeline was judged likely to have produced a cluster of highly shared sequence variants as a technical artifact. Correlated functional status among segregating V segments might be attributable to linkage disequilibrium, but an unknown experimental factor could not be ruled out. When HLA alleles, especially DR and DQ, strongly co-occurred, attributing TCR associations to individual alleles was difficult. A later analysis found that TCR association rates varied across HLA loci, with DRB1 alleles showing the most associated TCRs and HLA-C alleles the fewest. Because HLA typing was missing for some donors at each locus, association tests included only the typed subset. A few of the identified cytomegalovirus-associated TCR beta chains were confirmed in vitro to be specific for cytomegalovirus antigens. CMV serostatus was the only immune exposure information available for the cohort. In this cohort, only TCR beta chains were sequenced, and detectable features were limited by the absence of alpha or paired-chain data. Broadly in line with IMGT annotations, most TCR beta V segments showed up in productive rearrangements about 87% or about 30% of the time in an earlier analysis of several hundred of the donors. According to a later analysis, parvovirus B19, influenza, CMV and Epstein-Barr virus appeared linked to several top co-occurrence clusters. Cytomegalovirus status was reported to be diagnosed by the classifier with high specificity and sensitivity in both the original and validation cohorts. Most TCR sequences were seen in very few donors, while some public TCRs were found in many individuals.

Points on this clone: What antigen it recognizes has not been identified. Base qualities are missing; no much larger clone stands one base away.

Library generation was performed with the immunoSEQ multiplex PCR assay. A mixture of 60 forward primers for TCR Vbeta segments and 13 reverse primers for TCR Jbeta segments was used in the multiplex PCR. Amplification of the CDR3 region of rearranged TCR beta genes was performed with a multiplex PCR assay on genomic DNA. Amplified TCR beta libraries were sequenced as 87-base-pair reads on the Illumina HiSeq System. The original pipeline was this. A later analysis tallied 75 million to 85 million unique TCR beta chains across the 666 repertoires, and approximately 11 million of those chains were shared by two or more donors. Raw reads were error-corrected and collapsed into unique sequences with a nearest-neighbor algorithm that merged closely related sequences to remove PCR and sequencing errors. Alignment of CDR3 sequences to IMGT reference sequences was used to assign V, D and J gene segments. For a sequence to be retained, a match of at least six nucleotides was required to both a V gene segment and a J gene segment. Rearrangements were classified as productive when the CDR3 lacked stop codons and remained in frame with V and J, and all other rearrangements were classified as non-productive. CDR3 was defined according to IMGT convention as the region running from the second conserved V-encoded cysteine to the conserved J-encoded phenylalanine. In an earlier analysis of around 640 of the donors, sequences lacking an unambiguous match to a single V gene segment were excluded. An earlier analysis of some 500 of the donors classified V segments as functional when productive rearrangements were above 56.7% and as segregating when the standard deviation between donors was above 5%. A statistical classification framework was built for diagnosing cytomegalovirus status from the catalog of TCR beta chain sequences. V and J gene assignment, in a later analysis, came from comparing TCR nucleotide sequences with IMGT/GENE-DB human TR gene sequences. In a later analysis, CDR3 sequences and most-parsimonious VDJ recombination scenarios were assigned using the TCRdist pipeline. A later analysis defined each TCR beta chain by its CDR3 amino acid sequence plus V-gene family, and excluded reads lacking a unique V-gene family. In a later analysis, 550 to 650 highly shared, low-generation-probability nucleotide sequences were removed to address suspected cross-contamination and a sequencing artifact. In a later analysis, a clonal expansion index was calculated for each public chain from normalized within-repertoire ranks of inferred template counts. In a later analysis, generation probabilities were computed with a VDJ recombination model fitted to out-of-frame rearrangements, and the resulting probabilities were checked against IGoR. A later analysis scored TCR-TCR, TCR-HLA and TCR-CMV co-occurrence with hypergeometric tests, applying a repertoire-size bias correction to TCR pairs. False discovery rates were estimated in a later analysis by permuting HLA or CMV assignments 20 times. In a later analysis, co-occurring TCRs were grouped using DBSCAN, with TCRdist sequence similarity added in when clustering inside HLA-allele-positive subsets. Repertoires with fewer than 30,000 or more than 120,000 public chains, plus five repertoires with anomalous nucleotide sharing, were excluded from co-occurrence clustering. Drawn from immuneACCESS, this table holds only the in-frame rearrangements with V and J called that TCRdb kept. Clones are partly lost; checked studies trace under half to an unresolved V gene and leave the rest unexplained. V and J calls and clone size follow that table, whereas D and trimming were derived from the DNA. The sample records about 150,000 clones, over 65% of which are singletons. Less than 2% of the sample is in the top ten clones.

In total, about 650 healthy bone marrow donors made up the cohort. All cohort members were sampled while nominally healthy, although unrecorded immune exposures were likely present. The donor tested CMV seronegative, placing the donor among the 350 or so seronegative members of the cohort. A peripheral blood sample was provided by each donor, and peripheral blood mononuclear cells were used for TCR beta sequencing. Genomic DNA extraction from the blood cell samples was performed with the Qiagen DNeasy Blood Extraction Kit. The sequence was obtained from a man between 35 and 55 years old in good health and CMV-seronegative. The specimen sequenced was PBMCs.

At the DNA level, the sequence is TGTGCCATCAGTGAGCCCCGGGACAGGGAGAAAAACGAGCAGTACTTC. The encoded protein is CAISEPRDREKNEQYF. The chain links TRBV10-3 with TRBJ2-7, and 9 bases in between align with TRBD1. Based on the germline V gene, the CDR1 and CDR2 sequences are ENHRY and SYGVKD. From cysteine to phenylalanine, the CDR3 is 16 amino acids long. Only the CDR3 part of the read is kept: 48 bases, read in frame from the first base. From V the trimming removes 2 bases and from J it removes 5 bases, while the gene matches leave 10 bases of the junction unaccounted for.